This TCR beta chain is drawn from a study of cytomegalovirus exposure and HLA in healthy donors. Background on the study: Clustering assigned 70% to 90% of the approximately 430 genotyped donors to the Caucasian-associated ancestry cluster.

This clone is a singleton in its sample. Its specificity is unknown. Study-wide results and limits: Several of the most significant clusters appeared linked to common viral pathogens, based on a later analysis. Later, TCR association rates were found to vary by HLA locus, highest for DRB1 and lowest for HLA-C. The authors listed some 150 TCR beta chains as cytomegalovirus-associated.

V was clipped by 7 bases and J by 9 bases, with 16 bases between them. The CDR3 runs to 13 residues. Germline V CDR1 and CDR2: MNHNS, SASEGT. PCR employed 60 Vbeta and 13 Jbeta primers. Clones were read by immunoSEQ multiplex PCR, and TCRdb kept only the in-frame ones, dropping some. The sample has roughly 200,000 clones; around 77% are singletons. Sequenced sample: PBMCs. This TCR derives from a woman in her thirties in good health and CMV-seronegative. This chain connects TRBV6-1 to TRBJ2-1; TRBD2 is a possible D gene (5 bases). CDR3 DNA sequence: TGTGCCAGCACGTTCCTGGGAGCCCGTGAGCAGTTCTTC. Its translation: CASTFLGAREQFF.